The next 32 T cell receptor beta chains were all read from a single sample in a study of post-analysis software for immune sequencing data (dated by TCRdb to the mid-2010s). Overall study results and their limits: Patients showed significantly higher frequencies than controls for a handful of TRBV segments, among them TRBV5-6, TRBV5-1 and TRBV20-1.

The receptor library was made with PCR. TCRdb records Illumina HiSeq 2500 as the sequencer. To reduce PCR and sequencing biases, unique molecular identifiers were built into the TCR beta cDNA libraries. The raw public reads went through TCRdb reprocessing: fastp at Q25, MiXCR clone calling, in-frame beta chains kept. Each CDR3 protein gets just one entry, which takes the most common genes and DNA from the rows behind it. Within this sample are about 770,000 distinct CDR3 sequences, with 46% of them counted one time only. 4.9% of the sample belongs to the ten largest clones. No antigen has been assigned to these receptors. What was sequenced was blood. These receptors all stem from a girl aged 5 to 17 with multiple sclerosis.

As for this clonotype: A read error may explain this, as a much larger clone is one base away. This chain links TRBV20-1 with TRBJ2-1, with D possibly matching TRBD2 (5 bases). The CDR3 is made up of 14 amino acids. V gave up 3 bases and J gave up 0 bases, with 9 bases separating them. Germline lookup yields CDR1 DFQATT and CDR2 SNEGSKA (reference sequence). The CDR3 region is CSASDGISYNEQFF. CDR3 sequence (DNA): TGCAGTGCTAGTGACGGGATCTCCTACAATGAGCAGTTCTTC.

The rearrangement links TRBV12-5 to TRBJ2-1, with 8 bases matching TRBD1. Unmatched junction bases numbered 5, after V lost 10 bases and J lost 6 bases. The CDR3 has 12 amino acids. Germline CDR1 LGHNT, CDR2 FRNRAP. The CDR3 nucleotides read TGTGCTATTAAGACAGGGGTCAATGAGCAGTTCTTC. Protein sequence: CAIKTGVNEQFF.

This clonotype was detected many times. The chain couples TRBV2 to TRBJ2-1; D possibly corresponds to TRBD2 (6 bases). Germline V gene sequence: CDR1 SNHLY, CDR2 FYNNEI. The germline V and J ends were trimmed by 8 bases and 0 bases, with 11 bases remaining between them. This CDR3 region has 14 residues. The CDR3 loop is CASGPSASYNEQFF. The DNA of the CDR3 is TGTGCCAGCGGACCTAGCGCCTCCTACAATGAGCAGTTCTTC.

CDR3 DNA sequence: TGTGCCAGCAGTTTCTCCCCGGGACAAAACTCCTACGAGCAGTACTTC. Encoded protein: CASSFSPGQNSYEQYF. The J gene is TRBJ2-7, the V gene TRBV28; possible D gene TRBD1, 6 bases. CDR1 and CDR2 (germline): MDHEN, SYDVKM. V dropped 3 bases and J dropped 0 bases, with 15 bases sitting between them. The CDR3 is 16 residues long.

This clonotype was counted a few times. The chain carries TRBV11-1 and TRBJ2-3; a possible D gene is TRBD2 (6 bases). Deletions cut 2 bases from V and 1 base from J, with 16 bases between. There are 17 residues in the CDR3. Germline lookup yields CDR1 SGHAT and CDR2 FQDESV (reference sequence). The CDR3 DNA follows: TGTGCCAGCAGCTTATCATCGTTGGGCGGGGGCACAGATACGCAGTATTTT. Amino acid sequence: CASSLSSLGGGTDTQYF.

The V and J genes are TRBV25-1 and TRBJ2-5, with TRBD2 matching over 10 bases. The DNA end lines up better with TRBJ2-7; the J call may be wrong. Per germline, CDR1 MGHDK and CDR2 SYGVNS. The CDR3 totals 17 residues. Here the CDR3 DNA reads TGTGCCACCACCAGGGGTATAAGCGGGAGGGCCTCGTACGAGCAGTACTTC. Translation: CATTRGISGRASYEQYF.

This chain connects TRBV15 to TRBJ2-5, with a possible D match to TRBD1 (5 bases). Trimming pared 3 bases from V and 5 bases from J, leaving 16 bases between. Looked up from germline, CDR1 is LNHNV and CDR2 is YYDKDF (reference sequence). CDR3 length: 15 residues. CDR3 nucleotide sequence: TGTGCCACCAGCAGGGATAAGGCAGGGCCGGAGACCCAGTACTTC. It specifies CATSRDKAGPETQYF.

This clonotype was seen more than once but under ten times. The chain joins TRBV7-9 to TRBJ1-1; TRBD1 agrees at 7 bases. The germline V gene encodes CDR1 SEHNR and CDR2 FQNEAQ (reference sequence). Unmatched junction bases numbered 3, after V lost 5 bases and J lost 0 bases. The CDR3 has 14 amino acids. CDR3 protein: CASSQGVVNTEAFF. In DNA form, the CDR3 reads TGTGCCAGCAGCCAGGGGGTGGTGAACACTGAAGCTTTCTTT.

The chain uses TRBV29-1 and TRBJ2-3; possibly TRBD2 for D (7 bases). Trimming removed 3 bases at V and 2 bases at J, with 18 bases between. CDR3 size: 16 residues. Germline loops: CDR1 SQVTM, CDR2 ANQGSEA. The CDR3 nucleotides are TGCAGCGTTGATAGGGGGTTAGCGGGTGCCACAGATACGCAGTATTTT. The encoded protein is CSVDRGLAGATDTQYF.

The J gene is TRBJ1-2, the V gene TRBV20-1; 9 bases map to TRBD1. V shed 3 bases, J shed 3 bases, and the junction held 5 bases outside the gene matches. The CDR3 loop spans 14 amino acids. Per the germline V gene, CDR1 is DFQATT and CDR2 is SNEGSKA (reference sequence). The CDR3 reads CSARGTGYDYGYTF. Written as DNA, the CDR3 is TGCAGTGCTAGGGGGACAGGGTACGACTATGGCTACACCTTC.

Remarks on this clonotype: The junction departs from germline at one end; a sequencing error may be responsible. V is TRBV27 and J is TRBJ2-7; 12 bases are shared with TRBD2. The CDR3 contains 17 residues. Germline V gene data show CDR1 as MNHEY and CDR2 as SMNVEV (reference sequence). The CDR3 nucleotides are TGTGCCGGCAGTTTATCGGCCCCAGGACTAGCGGGAAACGAGCAGTACTTC. It specifies CAGSLSAPGLAGNEQYF.

This chain connects TRBV7-9 to TRBJ2-7; D unclear. The CDR3 has 14 residues. The germline gives CDR1 SEHNR, CDR2 FQNEAQ (reference sequence). Trimming took 1 base from V and 5 from J, leaving 12 bases between them. CDR3 amino acids: CASSLVVSRDEQYF. The CDR3 DNA follows: TGTGCCAGCAGCTTAGTGGTCAGTCGTGACGAGCAGTACTTC.

The chain links TRBV29-1 to TRBJ2-7, with D unresolved. CDR3 size: 14 residues. Germline CDR1 reads SQVTM; CDR2 reads ANQGSEA. V lost 0 bases and J lost 4, with 13 bases in between. CDR3 in DNA: TGCAGCGTTGAAGACACTACTACCACGTACGAGCAGTACTTC. Its translation: CSVEDTTTTYEQYF.

This chain uses TRBV4-2 with TRBJ2-1; D perhaps matches TRBD2 (5 bases). With the DNA end fitting TRBJ2-7 better, the J assignment may be wrong. Germline lookup yields CDR1 LGHNA and CDR2 YNFKEQ. This CDR3 comprises 19 residues. The CDR3 reads CASSQDRFGGGSSYNEQYF. CDR3 DNA: TGTGCCAGCAGCCAAGATCGTTTTGGCGGTGGGAGCTCCTACAATGAGCAGTACTTC.

This chain connects TRBV7-8 to TRBJ1-2; no definite D call. Trimming removed 1 base from V and 0 bases from J, with 9 bases in between. The CDR3 consists of 15 residues. CDR1 and CDR2 (germline): SGHVS, FQNEAQ. The CDR3 is CASSLGSVPNYGYTF. The DNA for the CDR3 is TGTGCCAGCAGCTTAGGGTCCGTTCCTAACTATGGCTACACCTTC.

This clonotype was counted ten times or more. V is TRBV18 and J is TRBJ2-1, with 8 bases identical to TRBD1. Losses at the gene ends were 6 bases for V and 7 bases for J; bases not matched to a gene: 20. The germline gives CDR1 KGHSH, CDR2 LQKENI. The CDR3 extends over 18 amino acids. CDR3 amino acids: CASSRTSGGGTRPNEQFF. For the CDR3, the DNA is TGTGCCAGCTCCCGAACTTCAGGGGGCGGGACCCGTCCGAATGAGCAGTTCTTC.

The chain combines TRBV7-3 with TRBJ2-7; 7 bases line up with TRBD1. Per the germline V gene, CDR1 is SGHTA and CDR2 is FQGTGA. The ends lost 5 bases at V and 5 bases at J; junction bases unmatched: 9. CDR3 length equals 14 residues. The CDR3 region has the DNA TGTGCCAGCAGCCGCTTCGGGACAGCCGACGAGCAGTACTTC. Its protein is CASSRFGTADEQYF.

This clonotype was counted a few times. The chain combines TRBV4-1 with TRBJ2-7, with a weak D call TRBD2 (5 bases). Trimming removed 4 bases at V and 2 bases at J, with 15 bases between. Germline V CDR1 and CDR2: MGHRA, YSYEKL. The length of the CDR3 is 15 residues. As DNA, the CDR3 is TGCGCCAGCAGCCCAGGAGCGGCGGCAACCTACGAGCAGTACTTC. It yields the protein CASSPGAAATYEQYF.

This clonotype has more than one count but fewer than ten. V and J are TRBV6-5 and TRBJ1-6; 9 bases map to TRBD1. V dropped 7 bases and J dropped 1; count of bases not matched to a gene: 2. The V gene's germline CDR1 is MNHEY and CDR2 SVGAGI. The CDR3 sequence is 15 residues long. The chain's CDR3 is CASKQGASYNSPLHF. CDR3 coding DNA: TGTGCCAGCAAACAGGGGGCATCCTATAATTCACCCCTCCACTTT.

This clonotype occurred a few times. The chain links TRBV2 to TRBJ2-1; D remains unclear. V was cut by 0 bases and J by 12 bases, with 6 bases left in between. Germline lookup yields CDR1 SNHLY and CDR2 FYNNEI. The CDR3 sequence is 11 residues long. The CDR3 loop is CASSEARMQFF. CDR3 nucleotide sequence: TGTGCCAGCAGTGAAGCCCGGATGCAGTTCTTC.

Concerning this clonotype: Sequence at one end of the junction differs from germline and may be a read error. The chain recombines TRBV12-3 or TRBV12-4 with TRBJ2-5; 10 bases line up with TRBD2. The CDR3 totals 13 residues. The CDR3 sequence is CASCLAGGETQYF. The CDR3, as DNA: TGTGCCAGCTGTTTAGCGGGAGGAGAGACCCAGTACTTC.

The chain is built from TRBV20-1 and TRBJ2-7; D unclear. Germline V gives CDR1 DFQATT, CDR2 SNEGSKA (reference sequence). V lost 3 bases to trimming and J lost 3 bases, with 18 bases between them. The CDR3 loop spans 15 amino acids. The CDR3 DNA reads TGCAGTGCTAGTTCCGGGCATCTTGGTGTCTACGAGCAGTACTTC. It codes for CSASSGHLGVYEQYF.

This clonotype was seen a few times. CDR3 protein: CASSQVRGHETQYF. The CDR3 coding sequence is TGTGCCAGCAGCCAAGTAAGGGGGCATGAGACCCAGTACTTC. The rearrangement links TRBV3-1 to TRBJ2-5, with 7 bases lining up with TRBD1. The CDR3 has 14 residues. Germline V gives CDR1 LGHDT, CDR2 YNNKEL (reference sequence). J was trimmed by 5 bases and V by 1 base; bases with no gene match: 4.

The CDR3 protein is CSATVTRNTEAFF. The CDR3 nucleotides read TGCAGTGCTACCGTCACAAGGAACACTGAAGCTTTCTTT. The genes are TRBV20-1 and TRBJ1-1; D unclear. Germline V gene sequence: CDR1 DFQATT, CDR2 SNEGSKA (reference sequence). This CDR3 is 13 amino acids long. Trimming took 4 bases from V and 1 from J, leaving 10 bases between them.

V is TRBV20-1 and J is TRBJ1-5; D ambiguous. Germline CDR1 DFQATT, CDR2 SNEGSKA (reference sequence). The CDR3 runs 12 residues. V lost 5 bases and J lost 3, with 8 bases in between. In DNA form, the CDR3 reads TGCAGTGCTGGGGAGATCAATCAGCCCCAGCATTTT. As protein: CSAGEINQPQHF.

The chain employs TRBV25-1 and TRBJ2-1, with D possibly TRBD1 on 5 matching bases. The CDR3 length is 13 residues. V was cut by 7 bases and J by 5 bases, with 12 bases left in between. CDR1 and CDR2 from the germline V gene are MGHDK and SYGVNS. The CDR3 sequence: CASIRQDNNEQFF. CDR3 in DNA: TGTGCCAGCATTCGGCAGGACAACAATGAGCAGTTCTTC.

V and J are TRBV18 and TRBJ2-3; 7 bases line up with TRBD2. Germline trimming cut 8 bases from V and 6 bases from J; bases unmatched to any gene: 14. The V gene's germline CDR1 is KGHSH and CDR2 LQKENI. The CDR3 consists of 15 residues. The CDR3 DNA follows: TGTGCCAGCAATCGGTGGGGGAGGGCCGAGGATACGCAGTATTTT. Protein: CASNRWGRAEDTQYF.

V gene TRBV28 combines with J gene TRBJ2-7; TRBD2 might be the D (5 bases). The germline V gene has CDR1 MDHEN and CDR2 SYDVKM. CDR3 length: 13 amino acids. V lost 3 bases to trimming and J lost 3 bases, with 9 bases between them. The CDR3 DNA is TGTGCCAGCAGTTTTTACGGGAACTACGAGCAGTACTTC. This sequence encodes CASSFYGNYEQYF.

The CDR3 loop reads CASRLTTGNTEAFF. The CDR3 coding sequence is TGTGCCAGCAGATTAACTACAGGGAACACTGAAGCTTTCTTT. This chain links TRBV7-2 with TRBJ1-1; a weak D match, TRBD1 (5 bases). The ends were cut back, 6 bases at V and 1 base at J, with 12 bases in the middle. The CDR3 runs to 14 residues. CDR1 and CDR2 (germline): SGHTA, FQGNSA. Full variable domain (rest looked up from reference TRBV7-2 and TRBJ1-1): GAGVSQSPSNKVTEKGKDVELRCDPISGHTALYWYRQSLGQGLEFLIYFQGNSAPDKSGLPSDRFSAERTGGSVSTLTIQRTQQEDSAVYLCASRLTTGNTEAFFGQGTRLTVV.

The V gene is TRBV11-1, the J gene TRBJ2-7; D unresolved. Trimming left V 2 bases short and J 3 bases short, with 8 bases between. Germline V CDR1 and CDR2: SGHAT, FQDESV (reference sequence). The CDR3 runs 13 residues. The DNA of the CDR3 is TGTGCCAGCAGCTTAACACAGTTCTACGAGCAGTACTTC. As protein: CASSLTQFYEQYF.

This clonotype was detected only a few times. This chain connects TRBV20-1 to TRBJ2-7; 14 bases are shared with TRBD2. CDR3 length equals 19 residues. Per germline, CDR1 DFQATT and CDR2 SNEGSKA (reference sequence). The junction had 10 bases not matched to a gene; V was cut back by 0 bases and J by 0 bases. The CDR3 spells CSARDRGTSGSRSSYEQYF. DNA of the CDR3: TGCAGTGCTAGAGATCGGGGGACTAGCGGGAGCCGGAGCTCCTACGAGCAGTACTTC.

The sample holds a few counts of this clonotype. The gene calls are TRBV29-1 and TRBJ2-1; D is perhaps TRBD2 (7 bases). V was shortened by 7 bases and J by 5 bases, with 24 bases between the two germline ends. Looked up from germline, CDR1 is SQVTM and CDR2 is ANQGSEA. The CDR3 length is 16 residues. The DNA of the CDR3 is TGCAGCGCGACTAGGGGAGGGGGTCCTGGGGACAATGAGCAGTTCTTC. It is translated as CSATRGGGPGDNEQFF.